The next 26 T cell receptor beta chains were all read from a single sample in a study of cytomegalovirus exposure and HLA in healthy donors. The data were produced by immunoSEQ multiplex PCR, yet TCRdb's version contains in-frame clones alone and is incomplete. The sample consists of about 130,000 clones, 88% of them appearing once. The sample consisted of PBMCs. These receptors were collected from a man aged 25-40 years in good health and CMV-seronegative.

This clone has just one count. The rearrangement links TRBV19 to TRBJ1-4; 9 nucleotides match TRBD1. The CDR3 has 14 amino acids. Germline assignment: CDR1 LNHDA and CDR2 SQIVND (reference sequence). V was clipped by 6 bases and J by 7 bases; unmatched bases: 6. CDR3 coding DNA: TGTGCCAGTAGGGACAGGGGTGGTGCTGAAAAACTGTTTTTT. Translating it yields CASRDRGGAEKLFF. The full variable domain, rest sourced from reference TRBV19 and TRBJ1-4, is DGGITQSPKYLFRKEGQNVTLSCEQNLNHDAMYWYRQDPGQGLRLIYYSQIVNDFQKGDIAEGYSVSREKKESFPLTVTSAQKNPTAFYLCASRDRGGAEKLFFGSGTQLSVL.

On this clone itself: Other DNA sequences of this sample code for an identical CDR3. The chain links TRBV6-5 to TRBJ2-7, with TRBD1 matching over 8 bases. Germline V gene data show CDR1 as MNHEY and CDR2 as SVGAGI. The V segment lost 2 bases and the J segment 5 bases; nucleotides outside the gene matches: 5. The CDR3 extends over 14 amino acids. The CDR3 sequence: CASSYLDREDEQYF. CDR3 DNA: TGTGCCAGCAGTTACCTGGACAGGGAGGACGAGCAGTACTTC.

This chain's CDR3 is CASTSNRNQPQHF. Written as DNA, the CDR3 is TGTGCCAGCACTTCCAACCGGAATCAGCCCCAGCATTTT. The chain has TRBV6-5 and TRBJ1-5; D not resolved. V lost 7 bases and J lost 4, with 11 bases in between. This CDR3 is 13 amino acids long. CDR1 is MNHEY and CDR2 is SVGAGI in the germline V gene.

The rearrangement joins TRBV7-9 to TRBJ2-1; TRBD1 matches 7 bases. The CDR3 runs 15 residues. The junction had 8 bases not matched to a gene; V was cut back by 5 bases and J by 4 bases. The germline V gene encodes CDR1 SEHNR and CDR2 FQNEAQ (reference sequence). In DNA form, the CDR3 reads TGTGCCAGCAGCCACCGGGACAGTCCTTACAATGAGCAGTTCTTC. It specifies CASSHRDSPYNEQFF.

The V call is TRBV5-5, the J call TRBJ2-5; 8 bases are a match to TRBD1. The germline V gene has CDR1 SGHKS and CDR2 YYEKEE (reference sequence). The CDR3 length is 17 residues. The V and J ends lost 7 bases and 10 bases, in that order; junction bases with no gene match: 24. CDR3 sequence reads: CASGFPTGTGPYEGQYF. DNA for the CDR3: TGTGCCAGCGGTTTTCCAACCGGGACAGGCCCTTACGAGGGCCAGTACTTC. The whole variable domain, filled in from reference TRBV5-5 and TRBJ2-5, reads DAGVTQSPTHLIKTRGQQVTLRCSPISGHKSVSWYQQVLGQGPQFIFQYYEKEERGRGNFPDRFSARQFPNYSSELNVNALLLGDSALYLCASGFPTGTGPYEGQYFGPGTRLLVL.

CDR3 bases: TGTGCCAGCAGCAAGAAGAGCTCCTACAATGAGCAGTTCTTC. Residues: CASSKKSSYNEQFF. This sequence joins TRBV11-2 and TRBJ2-1; no clear D. The CDR3 has 14 amino acids. Between the trimmed V and J ends, which lost 5 bases and 0 bases, there was a span of 8 bases. Germline CDR1 is SGHAT and CDR2 is FQNNGV.

The chain combines TRBV11-2 with TRBJ1-3; no clear D. With 4 bases removed from V and 14 bases from J, the gap between germline ends came to 15 bases. This CDR3 contains 12 residues. The germline gives CDR1 SGHAT, CDR2 FQNNGV. CDR3 loop: CASSYLLGSVYF. The CDR3 DNA sequence: TGTGCCAGCAGCTACTTGTTGGGGAGCGTATATTTT. Filled out from reference TRBV11-2 and TRBJ1-3, the complete variable domain reads EAGVAQSPRYKIIEKRQSVAFWCNPISGHATLYWYQQILGQGPKLLIQFQNNGVVDDSQLPKDRFSAERLKGVDSTLKIQPAKLEDSAVYLCASSYLLGSVYFGEGSWLTVV.

V and J are TRBV5-1 and TRBJ2-3; 13 bases map to TRBD2. V was pared by 4 bases and J by 6 bases, with 8 bases of the junction left unmatched. This CDR3 spans 16 amino acids. Per the germline V gene, CDR1 is SGHRS and CDR2 is YFSETQ. CDR3 in DNA: TGCGCCAGCAGCGTGACTAGCGGGAGGTCGAAGGATACGCAGTATTTT. Protein sequence: CASSVTSGRSKDTQYF.

The chain employs TRBV2 and TRBJ2-1; TRBD2 might be the D (6 bases). Germline loops: CDR1 SNHLY, CDR2 FYNNEI. With 5 bases removed from V and 7 bases from J, the gap between germline ends came to 21 bases. The CDR3 loop spans 16 amino acids. The CDR3 DNA is TGTGCCAGCAGTTCCACGGGGGACTTCCCGGGGAATGAGCAGTTCTTC. Its protein is CASSSTGDFPGNEQFF.

CDR3 nucleotides: TGTGCCAGCAGTTCTCTCAGGGGGCACCCTGGAAACACCATATATTTT. This translates into CASSSLRGHPGNTIYF. The chain is built from TRBV6-5 and TRBJ1-3; 8 nucleotides align to TRBD1. This CDR3 is built from 16 residues. V lost 4 bases, J lost 2 bases, and 7 bases stayed unmatched. Germline-derived CDR1 and CDR2 are MNHEY and SVGAGI.

This rearrangement joins TRBV4-2 to TRBJ2-1, with 10 bases aligning to TRBD2. This CDR3 is 15 amino acids long. With V trimmed by 4 bases and J by 3 bases, 3 bases remained unmatched. Germline V CDR1 and CDR2: LGHNA, YNFKEQ. The CDR3 is CASSRRLAGYNEQFF. DNA of the CDR3: TGTGCCAGCAGCCGACGACTAGCGGGCTACAATGAGCAGTTCTTC.

The gene calls are TRBV12-2 and TRBJ2-7; TRBD2 is the table's D call, not checked against the DNA. TRBV12-2 is recorded as a pseudogene. The CDR3 is 14 residues long. CDR3 bases: TGTGCAAGTCCGGCGGCGTTGGTTCCCTACGAGCAGTACTTC. Protein: CASPAALVPYEQYF.

The rearrangement uses TRBV18 and TRBJ2-7; TRBD1 might be the D (6 bases). This CDR3 is 16 amino acids long. Germline V gene data show CDR1 as KGHSH and CDR2 as LQKENI. Trimming pared 1 base from V and 3 bases from J, leaving 16 bases between. The CDR3 spells CASSPQGDLRDYEQYF. CDR3 in DNA: TGTGCCAGCTCACCACAGGGGGACCTTCGGGACTACGAGCAGTACTTC. Full variable domain (outside the CDR3, taken from reference TRBV18 and TRBJ2-7): NAGVMQNPRHLVRRRGQEARLRCSPMKGHSHVYWYRQLPEEGLKFMVYLQKENIIDESGMPKERFSAEFPKEGPSILRIQQVVRGDSAAYFCASSPQGDLRDYEQYFGPGTRLTVT.

The rearrangement links TRBV19 to TRBJ2-7; D remains ambiguous. Per germline, CDR1 LNHDA and CDR2 SQIVND (reference sequence). The CDR3 is 13 amino acids. The V end lost 8 bases, the J end lost 2 bases, and 13 bases lay between the germline ends. In nucleotides, the CDR3 is TGTGCCAGTTCCCCAAACCCTACCTACGAGCAGTACTTC. It encodes CASSPNPTYEQYF.

The chain's CDR3 is CASSGHLSYNEQFF. CDR3 bases: TGTGCCAGCAGCGGACACCTCTCCTACAATGAGCAGTTCTTC. The chain has TRBV7-8 and TRBJ2-1; D may be TRBD1 (5 bases). CDR3 length: 14 residues. The germline gives CDR1 SGHVS, CDR2 FQNEAQ. V gave up 5 bases and J gave up 0 bases, with 8 bases separating them.

The chain carries TRBV15 and TRBJ1-5; TRBD1 matches 7 bases. V lost 5 bases and J lost 5; bases outside the gene matches: 15. This CDR3 comprises 17 residues. In germline, CDR1 is LNHNV, CDR2 YYDKDF (reference sequence). The CDR3 is CATSRPRQGRFYQPQHF. CDR3 coding DNA: TGTGCCACCAGCCGACCCCGACAGGGAAGGTTTTATCAGCCCCAGCATTTT. Combining the CDR3 with reference TRBV15 and TRBJ1-5 gives the whole variable domain DAMVIQNPRYQVTQFGKPVTLSCSQTLNHNVMYWYQQKSSQAPKLLFHYYDKDFNNEADTPDNFQSRRPNTSFCFLDIRSPGLGDTAMYLCATSRPRQGRFYQPQHFGDGTRLSIL.

The gene calls are TRBV12-5 and TRBJ2-3, with a possible D match to TRBD1 (6 bases). Germline lookup yields CDR1 LGHNT and CDR2 FRNRAP. This CDR3 is built from 14 residues. V lost 5 bases to trimming and J lost 2 bases, with 11 bases between them. The DNA of the CDR3 is TGTGCTAGTGGTCCCGACAGGAACACAGATACGCAGTATTTT. It specifies CASGPDRNTDTQYF.

The chain employs TRBV7-2 and TRBJ2-1; 7 nucleotides align to TRBD2. There are 15 residues in the CDR3. Germline trimming cut 1 base from V and 5 bases from J; bases unmatched to any gene: 5. From germline, CDR1 is SGHTA and CDR2 FQGNSA. The CDR3 DNA follows: TGTGCCAGCAGCTTAGAGCTAGCGGTGAACAATGAGCAGTTCTTC. This translates into CASSLELAVNNEQFF. Full variable domain (outside the CDR3, taken from reference TRBV7-2 and TRBJ2-1): GAGVSQSPSNKVTEKGKDVELRCDPISGHTALYWYRQSLGQGLEFLIYFQGNSAPDKSGLPSDRFSAERTGGSVSTLTIQRTQQEDSAVYLCASSLELAVNNEQFFGPGTRLTVL.

V usage is TRBV9 and J usage is TRBJ1-5, with TRBD1 matching over 8 bases. Germline-derived CDR1 and CDR2 are SGDLS and YYNGEE. The CDR3 is 14 amino acids. V shed 4 bases and J 4 bases; nucleotides not matched to a gene: 4. The CDR3 DNA sequence: TGTGCCAGCAGCCCAGGGGGCCGAAATCAGCCCCAGCATTTT. It codes for CASSPGGRNQPQHF.

J is TRBJ2-5 and V is TRBV5-1; D is undetermined. The CDR3 runs 15 residues. Trimming cost V 6 bases and J 2 bases, with 17 bases left between them. CDR1 SGHRS and CDR2 YFSETQ come from the germline V gene. In nucleotides, the CDR3 is TGCGCCAGCACGGAGTCCGCGCACCCGCAAGAGACCCAGTACTTC. Translating it yields CASTESAHPQETQYF.

This clone has just a few counts. In DNA form, the CDR3 reads TGCGCCAGCAGCCGCACCGGGACTAGCGACTACAATGAGCAGTTCTTC. Translating gives CASSRTGTSDYNEQFF. This sequence joins TRBV10-1 and TRBJ2-1; TRBD2 agrees at 10 bases. Germline trimming cut 6 bases from V and 3 bases from J; bases unmatched to any gene: 8. From germline, CDR1 is WNHNN and CDR2 SYGVQD (reference sequence). There are 16 residues in the CDR3.

The CDR3 sequence: CSVGTSPSTDTQYF. DNA of the CDR3: TGCAGCGTGGGGACTAGTCCTAGCACAGATACGCAGTATTTT. The chain is built from TRBV29-1 and TRBJ2-3; 8 bases agree with TRBD2. The ends lost 6 bases at V and 0 bases at J; junction bases unmatched: 5. This CDR3 has 14 amino acids. Germline V gives CDR1 SQVTM, CDR2 ANQGSEA.

This clone was recorded a few times. Other DNA sequences in this specimen translate into the identical CDR3. J is TRBJ2-7 and V is TRBV9, with a possible D match to TRBD2 (6 bases). V was clipped by 2 bases and J by 3 bases, with 9 bases between them. This CDR3 is built from 13 residues. Germline loops: CDR1 SGDLS, CDR2 YYNGEE. CDR3: CASSVRDNYEQYF. The DNA for the CDR3 is TGTGCCAGCAGCGTGCGGGATAACTACGAGCAGTACTTC.

The rearrangement uses TRBV25-1 and TRBJ1-6; a possible D gene is TRBD1 (5 bases). Trimming cost V 4 bases and J 10 bases, with 8 bases left between them. Germline-derived CDR1 and CDR2 are MGHDK and SYGVNS. CDR3 length: 12 residues. CDR3: CASSVQGSPLHF. DNA of the CDR3: TGTGCCAGCAGTGTCCAGGGATCACCCCTCCACTTT.

The CDR3 DNA reads TGTGCCAGCTCACCAGACAGGGTGGAGTTGGAGACCCAGTACTTC. Its translation: CASSPDRVELETQYF. The rearrangement uses TRBV18 and TRBJ2-5, with TRBD1 matching 7 bases. The CDR3 extends over 15 amino acids. Germline lookup yields CDR1 KGHSH and CDR2 LQKENI. Germline trimming cut 2 bases from V and 5 bases from J; bases unmatched to any gene: 8.

The chain recombines TRBV30 with TRBJ2-3; 9 nucleotides align to TRBD2. The CDR3 is made up of 14 amino acids. The junction had 1 base not matched to a gene; V was cut back by 0 bases and J by 3 bases. CDR1 is GTSNPN and CDR2 is SVGIG in the germline V gene (reference sequence). The CDR3 sequence: CAWSVGLATDTQYF. The DNA of the CDR3 is TGTGCCTGGAGTGTTGGACTAGCGACAGATACGCAGTATTTT.